Below are 17 T cell receptor beta chains sequenced from a single sample in a study of blood T cell repertoires in COVID-19. Libraries were prepared by immunoSEQ multiplex PCR; TCRdb keeps only in-frame clonotypes and omits some of them. Here the sample spans 250,000 to 350,000 clones, about 90% being singletons. The material sequenced was peripheral blood. Receptors were obtained from a woman aged 50 to 60 with COVID-19, enrolled during active disease.

The genes are TRBV29-1 and TRBJ2-5; a weak D match, TRBD1 (5 bases). Between the trimmed V and J ends, which lost 3 bases and 7 bases, there was a span of 12 bases. This CDR3 has 12 amino acids. Germline-derived CDR1 and CDR2 are SQVTM and ANQGSEA. The CDR3 DNA sequence: TGCAGCGTTGAGTCAGGGATTGGGACCCAGTACTTC. Protein: CSVESGIGTQYF.

This clone was observed a handful of times. V is TRBV7-8 and J is TRBJ2-3; 8 bases line up with TRBD2. CDR1 SGHVS and CDR2 FQNEAQ come from the germline V gene. Losses at the gene ends were 5 bases for V and 5 bases for J; bases not matched to a gene: 9. The CDR3 spans 15 residues. The CDR3 sequence is CASSHQAGVKDTQYF. The DNA for the CDR3 is TGTGCCAGCAGCCACCAAGCGGGAGTGAAAGATACGCAGTATTTT.

The chain couples TRBV19 to TRBJ2-1; D is uncertain. Looked up from germline, CDR1 is LNHDA and CDR2 is SQIVND (reference sequence). V lost 3 bases and J lost 0, with 9 bases in between. The CDR3 length is 15 residues. The CDR3 region is CASSIGAYSYNEQFF. The CDR3 DNA reads as TGTGCCAGTAGTATCGGTGCCTACTCCTACAATGAGCAGTTCTTC. Looking up the rest from reference TRBV19 and TRBJ2-1 gives the full variable domain: DGGITQSPKYLFRKEGQNVTLSCEQNLNHDAMYWYRQDPGQGLRLIYYSQIVNDFQKGDIAEGYSVSREKKESFPLTVTSAQKNPTAFYLCASSIGAYSYNEQFFGPGTRLTVL.

The chain recombines TRBV11-1 with TRBJ1-1, with 8 bases lining up with TRBD1. Germline-derived CDR1 and CDR2 are SGHAT and FQDESV (reference sequence). V shed 3 bases, J shed 0 bases, and the junction held 3 bases outside the gene matches. CDR3 size: 15 residues. CDR3 loop: CASSLGQAMNTEAFF. CDR3 nucleotides: TGTGCCAGCAGCTTGGGACAGGCTATGAACACTGAAGCTTTCTTT.

The chain carries TRBV13 and TRBJ2-7; 14 bases agree with TRBD2. CDR3 size: 15 residues. CDR1 PRHDT and CDR2 FYEKMQ come from the germline V gene (reference sequence). Losses at the gene ends were 4 bases for V and 4 bases for J; bases not matched to a gene: 3. CDR3 region: CASSSGLAGVYEQYF. The CDR3 DNA reads as TGTGCCAGCAGCTCGGGACTAGCGGGAGTTTACGAGCAGTACTTC.

This clone was counted once. J is TRBJ2-2 and V is TRBV9, with TRBD2 matching over 9 bases. Germline trimming cut 0 bases from V and 6 bases from J; bases unmatched to any gene: 3. There are 15 residues in the CDR3. Germline loops: CDR1 SGDLS, CDR2 YYNGEE. The CDR3: CASSVGASGAGELFF. The CDR3 coding sequence is TGTGCCAGCAGCGTAGGGGCTAGCGGGGCCGGGGAGCTGTTTTTT. The variable domain in full, completed from reference TRBV9 and TRBJ2-2, reads DSGVTQTPKHLITATGQRVTLRCSPRSGDLSVYWYQQSLDQGLQFLIQYYNGEERAKGNILERFSAQQFPDLHSELNLSSLELGDSALYFCASSVGASGAGELFFGEGSRLTVL.

The chain has TRBV9 and TRBJ2-7; D is undetermined. The V end was cut by 1 base, the J end by 2 bases, with 13 bases between. The CDR3 is made up of 15 amino acids. CDR1 and CDR2 from the germline V gene are SGDLS and YYNGEE. CDR3 DNA: TGTGCCAGCAGCGTATCGTCGTCCACAGCCTACGAGCAGTACTTC. This encodes CASSVSSSTAYEQYF. The full variable domain, completed using reference TRBV9 and TRBJ2-7, is DSGVTQTPKHLITATGQRVTLRCSPRSGDLSVYWYQQSLDQGLQFLIQYYNGEERAKGNILERFSAQQFPDLHSELNLSSLELGDSALYFCASSVSSSTAYEQYFGPGTRLTVT.

The table lists this clone with a count of one. The CDR3 DNA follows: TGTGCCAGCAGCTTATTGAGTCAGGGGTACGAAAAACTGTTTTTT. As protein: CASSLLSQGYEKLFF. The chain uses TRBV7-2 and TRBJ1-4, with a tentative D call TRBD1 (6 bases). The CDR3 contains 15 residues. CDR1 is SGHTA, CDR2 FQGNSA, per germline. Between the trimmed V and J ends, which lost 2 bases and 8 bases, there was a span of 15 bases.

This chain uses TRBV28 with TRBJ1-5; 7 bases match TRBD1. The CDR3 is 14 amino acids. V lost 5 bases to trimming and J lost 5 bases; unmatched junction nucleotides: 6. Germline CDR1 reads MDHEN; CDR2 reads SYDVKM. The DNA of the CDR3 is TGTGCCAGCAGTGAAAGACAGGGACATCAGCCCCAGCATTTT. This gives the protein CASSERQGHQPQHF.

The chain joins TRBV7-8 to TRBJ2-5; 7 bases align to TRBD2. The J segment lost 5 bases and the V segment lost 0 bases, leaving 6 bases of the junction unmatched. This CDR3 has 15 residues. The V gene's germline CDR1 is SGHVS and CDR2 FQNEAQ. The CDR3 bases are TGTGCCAGCAGCTTAGCGGCGGGAGAAGGGGAGACCCAGTACTTC. Amino acids: CASSLAAGEGETQYF.

The gene calls are TRBV4-1 and TRBJ2-5, with 7 bases lining up with TRBD2. The CDR3 extends over 14 amino acids. The V gene's germline CDR1 is MGHRA and CDR2 YSYEKL. J lost 4 bases, V lost 3 bases, and 5 bases had no gene match. The CDR3 protein is CASSQEPSGETQYF. The CDR3, as DNA: TGCGCCAGCAGCCAGGAACCTAGCGGAGAGACCCAGTACTTC.

This clone was seen only once. The chain combines TRBV5-4 with TRBJ2-5; TRBD2 is a possible D gene (6 bases). V lost 0 bases and J lost 6, with 15 bases in between. This CDR3 has 15 amino acids. The V gene's germline CDR1 is SGHNT and CDR2 YYREEE (reference sequence). The DNA for the CDR3 is TGTGCCAGCAGCTTGGCGGGGGTGGGGAGTCAGACCCAGTACTTC. Translated: CASSLAGVGSQTQYF.

The V and J genes are TRBV11-2 and TRBJ1-3, with D unclear. The CDR3 totals 15 residues. The germline V gene encodes CDR1 SGHAT and CDR2 FQNNGV. Trimming stripped 0 bases from V and 0 bases from J, with 6 bases between. CDR3 sequence (DNA): TGTGCCAGCAGCTTAGACGGAGTCTCTGGAAACACCATATATTTT. It specifies CASSLDGVSGNTIYF.

J is TRBJ2-3 and V is TRBV30; D perhaps matches TRBD2 (6 bases). Germline assignment: CDR1 GTSNPN and CDR2 SVGIG (reference sequence). V was clipped by 8 bases and J by 1 base, with 13 bases between them. The CDR3 covers 13 residues. The CDR3 spells CARGRIGTDTQYF. In nucleotides, the CDR3 is TGTGCCCGGGGGAGAATCGGCACAGATACGCAGTATTTT.

This clone was seen only once. Here the CDR3 DNA reads TGCGCCAGCAGTCAATCGGAGTTTGGGAGAAGGAATGAGCAGTTCTTC. It encodes CASSQSEFGRRNEQFF. This chain links TRBV23-1 with TRBJ2-1, with a possible D match to TRBD2 (5 bases). TRBV23-1 is flagged as an ORF with uncertain function. The CDR3 loop spans 16 amino acids. Trimming pared 0 bases from V and 7 bases from J, leaving 16 bases between.

The CDR3 region has the DNA TGTGCCAGTAATAAGGGACGGGGGGATACAGCTTTCTTT. Translated, it gives CASNKGRGDTAFF. The rearrangement uses TRBV19 and TRBJ1-1; tentative D call: TRBD1 (5 bases). Germline V CDR1 and CDR2: LNHDA, SQIVND (reference sequence). V gave up 7 bases and J gave up 10 bases, with 19 bases separating them. The CDR3 contains 13 residues.

V and J are TRBV6-5 and TRBJ1-2; 7 positions agree with TRBD1. V shed 2 bases and J 7 bases; nucleotides not matched to a gene: 4. From germline, CDR1 is MNHEY and CDR2 SVGAGI. The CDR3 sequence is 13 residues long. CDR3 nucleotides: TGTGCCAGCAGTTACGACGGGACAGTTGGCTACACCTTC. This translates into CASSYDGTVGYTF.